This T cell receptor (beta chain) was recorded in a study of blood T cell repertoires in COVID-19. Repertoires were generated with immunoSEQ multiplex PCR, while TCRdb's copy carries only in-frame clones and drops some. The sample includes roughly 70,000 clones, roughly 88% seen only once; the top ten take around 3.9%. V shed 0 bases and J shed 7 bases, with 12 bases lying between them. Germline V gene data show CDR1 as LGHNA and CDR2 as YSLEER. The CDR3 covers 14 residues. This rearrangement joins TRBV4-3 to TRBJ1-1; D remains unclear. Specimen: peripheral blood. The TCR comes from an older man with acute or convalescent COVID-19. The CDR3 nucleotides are TGCGCCAGCAGCCAAGATCGGAGTCAAATTGAAGCTTTCTTT. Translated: CASSQDRSQIEAFF.